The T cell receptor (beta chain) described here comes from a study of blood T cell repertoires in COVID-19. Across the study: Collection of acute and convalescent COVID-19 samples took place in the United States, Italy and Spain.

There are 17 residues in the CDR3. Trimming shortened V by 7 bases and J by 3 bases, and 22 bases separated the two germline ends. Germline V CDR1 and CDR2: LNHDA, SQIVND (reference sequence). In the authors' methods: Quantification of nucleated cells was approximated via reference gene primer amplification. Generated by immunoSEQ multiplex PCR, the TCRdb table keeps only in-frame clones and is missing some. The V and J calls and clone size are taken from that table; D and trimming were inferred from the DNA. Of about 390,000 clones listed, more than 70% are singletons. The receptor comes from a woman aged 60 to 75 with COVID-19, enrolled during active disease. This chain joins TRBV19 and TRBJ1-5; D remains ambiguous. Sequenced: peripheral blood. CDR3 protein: CASTPLFKQISNQPQHF. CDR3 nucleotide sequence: TGTGCCAGTACCCCTTTGTTCAAACAGATTTCCAATCAGCCCCAGCATTTT.